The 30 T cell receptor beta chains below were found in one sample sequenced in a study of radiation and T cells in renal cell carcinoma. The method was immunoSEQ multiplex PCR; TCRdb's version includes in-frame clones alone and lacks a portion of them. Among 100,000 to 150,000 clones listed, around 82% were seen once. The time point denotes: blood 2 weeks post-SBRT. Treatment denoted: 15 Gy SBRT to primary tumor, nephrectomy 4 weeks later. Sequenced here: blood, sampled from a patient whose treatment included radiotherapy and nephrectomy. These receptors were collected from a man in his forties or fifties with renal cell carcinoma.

The CDR3 bases are TGTGCCAGCAGCCTCGACAGGGGAGTCGGAACAGATACGCAGTATTTT. Encoded protein: CASSLDRGVGTDTQYF. The chain is built from TRBV5-4 and TRBJ2-3; 8 bases are a match to TRBD1. Unmatched junction bases numbered 10, after V lost 4 bases and J lost 3 bases. The CDR3 length is 16 residues. Germline assignment: CDR1 SGHNT and CDR2 YYREEE (reference sequence).

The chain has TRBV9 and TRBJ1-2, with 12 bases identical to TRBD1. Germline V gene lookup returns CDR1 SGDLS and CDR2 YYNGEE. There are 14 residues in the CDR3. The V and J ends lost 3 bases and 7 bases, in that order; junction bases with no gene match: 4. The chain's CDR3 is CASSAGQGALGYTF. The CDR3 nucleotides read TGTGCCAGCAGCGCGGGACAGGGGGCACTTGGCTACACCTTC.

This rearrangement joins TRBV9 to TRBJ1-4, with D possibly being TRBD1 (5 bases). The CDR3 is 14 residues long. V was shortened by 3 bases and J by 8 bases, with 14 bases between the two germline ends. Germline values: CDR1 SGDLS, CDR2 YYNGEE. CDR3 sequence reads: CASSEGHSGEKLFF. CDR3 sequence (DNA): TGTGCCAGCAGCGAGGGGCACTCGGGGGAAAAACTGTTTTTT.

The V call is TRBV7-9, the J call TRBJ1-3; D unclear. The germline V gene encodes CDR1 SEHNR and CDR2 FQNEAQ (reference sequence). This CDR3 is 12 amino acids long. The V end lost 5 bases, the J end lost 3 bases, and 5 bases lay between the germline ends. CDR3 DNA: TGTGCCAGCAGCCCCATTGGAAACACCATATATTTT. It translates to CASSPIGNTIYF.

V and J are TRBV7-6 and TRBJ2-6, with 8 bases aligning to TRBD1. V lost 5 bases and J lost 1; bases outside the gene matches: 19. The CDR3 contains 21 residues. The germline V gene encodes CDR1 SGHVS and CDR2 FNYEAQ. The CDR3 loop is CASSPRGTRDRRLSGANVLTF. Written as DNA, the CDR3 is TGTGCCAGCAGCCCGCGGGGAACGCGGGACAGGAGACTTTCTGGGGCCAACGTCCTGACTTTC.

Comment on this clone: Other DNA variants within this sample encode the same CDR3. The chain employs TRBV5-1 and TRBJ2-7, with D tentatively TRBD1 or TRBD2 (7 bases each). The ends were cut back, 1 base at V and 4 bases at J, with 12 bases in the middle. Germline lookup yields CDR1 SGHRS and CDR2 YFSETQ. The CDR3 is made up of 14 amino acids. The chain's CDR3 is CASSLTGEGYEQYF. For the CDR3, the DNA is TGCGCCAGCAGCTTGACAGGGGAGGGATACGAGCAGTACTTC.

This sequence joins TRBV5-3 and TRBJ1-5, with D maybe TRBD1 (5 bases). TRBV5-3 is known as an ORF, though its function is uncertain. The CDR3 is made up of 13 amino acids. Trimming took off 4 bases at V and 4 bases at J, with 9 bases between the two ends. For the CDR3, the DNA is TGTGCCAGAAGCCTGGGGGGGAATCAGCCCCAGCATTTT. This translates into CARSLGGNQPQHF.

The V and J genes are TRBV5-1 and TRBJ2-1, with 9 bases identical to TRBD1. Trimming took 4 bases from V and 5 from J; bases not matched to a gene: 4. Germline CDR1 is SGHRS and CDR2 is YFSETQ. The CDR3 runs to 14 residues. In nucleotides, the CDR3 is TGCGCCAGCAGCATCCGGGACAGGGACAATGAGCAGTTCTTC. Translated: CASSIRDRDNEQFF. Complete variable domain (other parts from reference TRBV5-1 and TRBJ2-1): KAGVTQTPRYLIKTRGQQVTLSCSPISGHRSVSWYQQTPGQGLQFLFEYFSETQRNKGNFPGRFSGRQFSNSRSEMNVSTLELGDSALYLCASSIRDRDNEQFFGPGTRLTVL.

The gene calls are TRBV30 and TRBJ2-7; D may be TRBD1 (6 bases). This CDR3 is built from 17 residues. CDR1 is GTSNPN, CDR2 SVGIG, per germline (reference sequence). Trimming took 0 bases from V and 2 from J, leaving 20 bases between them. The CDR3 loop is CAWSVPLEPDRTYEQYF. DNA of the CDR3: TGTGCCTGGAGTGTACCCCTCGAACCTGACAGGACCTACGAGCAGTACTTC.

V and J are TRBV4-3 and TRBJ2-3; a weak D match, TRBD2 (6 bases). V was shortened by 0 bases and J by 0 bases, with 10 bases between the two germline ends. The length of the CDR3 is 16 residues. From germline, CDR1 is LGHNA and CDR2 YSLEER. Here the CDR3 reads CASSQDSGGSTDTQYF. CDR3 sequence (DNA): TGCGCCAGCAGCCAAGACTCTGGAGGGAGCACAGATACGCAGTATTTT.

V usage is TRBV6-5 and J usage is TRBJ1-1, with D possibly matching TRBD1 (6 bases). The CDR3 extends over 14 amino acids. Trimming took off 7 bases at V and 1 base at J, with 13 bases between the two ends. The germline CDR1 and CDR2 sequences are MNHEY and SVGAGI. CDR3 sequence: CASKGEKRNTEAFF. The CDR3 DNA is TGTGCCAGCAAGGGGGAGAAGCGGAACACTGAAGCTTTCTTT.

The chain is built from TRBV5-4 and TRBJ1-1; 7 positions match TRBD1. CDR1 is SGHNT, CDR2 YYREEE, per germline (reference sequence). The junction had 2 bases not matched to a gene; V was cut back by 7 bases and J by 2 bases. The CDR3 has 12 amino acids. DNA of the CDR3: TGTGCCAGCGGGACAGCAAACACTGAAGCTTTCTTT. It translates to CASGTANTEAFF. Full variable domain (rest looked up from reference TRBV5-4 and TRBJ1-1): ETGVTQSPTHLIKTRGQQVTLRCSSQSGHNTVSWYQQALGQGPQFIFQYYREEENGRGNFPPRFSGLQFPNYSSELNVNALELDDSALYLCASGTANTEAFFGQGTRLTVV.

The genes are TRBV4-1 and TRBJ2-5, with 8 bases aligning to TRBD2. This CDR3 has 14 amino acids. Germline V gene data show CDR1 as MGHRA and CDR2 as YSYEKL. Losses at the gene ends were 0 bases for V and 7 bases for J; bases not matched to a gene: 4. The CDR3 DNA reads TGCGCCAGCAGCCAAGAGGGGAGCGGGGGGACCCAGTACTTC. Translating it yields CASSQEGSGGTQYF.

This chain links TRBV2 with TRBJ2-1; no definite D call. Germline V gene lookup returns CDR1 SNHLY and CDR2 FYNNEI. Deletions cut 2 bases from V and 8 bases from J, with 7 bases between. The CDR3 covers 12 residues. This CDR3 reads CASSEIRDEQFF. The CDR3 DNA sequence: TGTGCCAGCAGTGAAATTAGGGATGAGCAGTTCTTC.

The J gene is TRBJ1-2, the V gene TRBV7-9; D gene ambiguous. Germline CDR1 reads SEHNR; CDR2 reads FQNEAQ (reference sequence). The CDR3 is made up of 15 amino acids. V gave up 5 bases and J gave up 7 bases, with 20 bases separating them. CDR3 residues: CASSLEHSTVGGYTF. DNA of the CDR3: TGTGCCAGCAGCCTAGAACATTCGACGGTTGGTGGCTACACCTTC.

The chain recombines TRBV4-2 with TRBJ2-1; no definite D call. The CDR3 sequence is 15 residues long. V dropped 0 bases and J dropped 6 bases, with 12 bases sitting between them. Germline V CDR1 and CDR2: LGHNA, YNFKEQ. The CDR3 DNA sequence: TGTGCCAGCAGCCAAGATCCTAGATTCACCAATGAGCAGTTCTTC. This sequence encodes CASSQDPRFTNEQFF.

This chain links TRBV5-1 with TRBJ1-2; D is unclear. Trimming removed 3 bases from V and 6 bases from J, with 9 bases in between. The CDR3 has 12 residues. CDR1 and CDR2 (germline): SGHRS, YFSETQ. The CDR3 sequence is CASSSDFNGYTF. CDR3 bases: TGCGCCAGCAGCTCGGACTTCAATGGCTACACCTTC.

In DNA, the CDR3 is TGTGCCAGCTCACCACCGGCCGGGCTTGGCAAAAACATTCAGTACTTC. Its translation: CASSPPAGLGKNIQYF. The V call is TRBV18, the J call TRBJ2-4; D remains unclear. This CDR3 contains 16 residues. CDR1 KGHSH and CDR2 LQKENI come from the germline V gene. V lost 0 bases and J lost 3, with 12 bases in between.

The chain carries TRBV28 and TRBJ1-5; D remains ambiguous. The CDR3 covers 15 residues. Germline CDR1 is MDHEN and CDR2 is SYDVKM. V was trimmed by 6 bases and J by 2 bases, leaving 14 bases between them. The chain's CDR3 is CASSRGGRGNQPQHF. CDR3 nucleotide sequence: TGTGCCAGCAGCCGAGGTGGAAGGGGCAATCAGCCCCAGCATTTT.

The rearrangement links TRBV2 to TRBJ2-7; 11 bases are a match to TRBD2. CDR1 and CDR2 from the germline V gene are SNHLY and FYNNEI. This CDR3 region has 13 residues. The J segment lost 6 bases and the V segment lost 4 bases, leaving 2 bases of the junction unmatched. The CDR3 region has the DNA TGTGCCAGCAGTGCAGGACTAGCGGGCGAGCAGTACTTC. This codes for CASSAGLAGEQYF.

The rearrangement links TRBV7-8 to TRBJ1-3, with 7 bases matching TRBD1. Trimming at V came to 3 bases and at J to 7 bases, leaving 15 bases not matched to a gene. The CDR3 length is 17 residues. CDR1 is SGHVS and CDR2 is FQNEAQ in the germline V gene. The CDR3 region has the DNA TGTGCCAGCAGCTTCTCCCAAGGACAGGTTCTAATCAACACCATATATTTT. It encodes CASSFSQGQVLINTIYF.

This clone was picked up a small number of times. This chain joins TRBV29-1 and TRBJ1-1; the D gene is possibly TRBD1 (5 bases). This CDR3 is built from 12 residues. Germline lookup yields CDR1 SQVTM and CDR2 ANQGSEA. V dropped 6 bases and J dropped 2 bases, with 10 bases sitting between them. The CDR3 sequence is CSVLTANTEAFF. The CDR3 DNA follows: TGCAGCGTATTGACAGCAAACACTGAAGCTTTCTTT.

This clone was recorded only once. CDR3: CASRSGESTDTQYF. In DNA, the CDR3 is TGTGCCAGCAGGTCGGGGGAGAGCACAGATACGCAGTATTTT. The chain combines TRBV6-5 with TRBJ2-3, with TRBD2 as a possible D gene (6 bases). The V end was cut by 6 bases, the J end by 0 bases, with 10 bases between. The CDR3 loop spans 14 amino acids. The germline V gene encodes CDR1 MNHEY and CDR2 SVGAGI.

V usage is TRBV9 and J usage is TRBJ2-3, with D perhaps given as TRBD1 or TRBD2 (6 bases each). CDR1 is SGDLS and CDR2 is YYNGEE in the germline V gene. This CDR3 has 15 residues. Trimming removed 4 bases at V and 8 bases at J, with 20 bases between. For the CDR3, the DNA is TGTGCCAGCAGCATAAGGGGGGAGCCTGGTGTTACGCAGTATTTT. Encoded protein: CASSIRGEPGVTQYF.

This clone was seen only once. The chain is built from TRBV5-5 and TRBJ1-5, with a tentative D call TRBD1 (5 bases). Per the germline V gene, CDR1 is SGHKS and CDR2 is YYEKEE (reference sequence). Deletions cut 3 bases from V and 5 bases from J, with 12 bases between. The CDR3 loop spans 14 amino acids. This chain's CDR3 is CASSSFQGYQPQHF. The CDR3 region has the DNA TGTGCCAGCAGCTCCTTCCAGGGTTATCAGCCCCAGCATTTT.

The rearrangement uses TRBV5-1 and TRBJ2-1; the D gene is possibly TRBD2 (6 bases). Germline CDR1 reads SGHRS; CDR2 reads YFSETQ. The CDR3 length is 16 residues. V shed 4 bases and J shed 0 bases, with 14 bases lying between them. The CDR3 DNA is TGCGCCAGCAGCGCGGGACTTCTTGCCTCCTACAATGAGCAGTTCTTC. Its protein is CASSAGLLASYNEQFF.

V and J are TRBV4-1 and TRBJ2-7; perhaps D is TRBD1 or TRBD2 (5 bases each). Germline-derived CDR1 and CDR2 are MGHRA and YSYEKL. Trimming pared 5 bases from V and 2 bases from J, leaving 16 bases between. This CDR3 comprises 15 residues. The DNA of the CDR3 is TGCGCCAGCAGCTTAAACCGGGACGAGGCCTACGAGCAGTACTTC. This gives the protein CASSLNRDEAYEQYF.

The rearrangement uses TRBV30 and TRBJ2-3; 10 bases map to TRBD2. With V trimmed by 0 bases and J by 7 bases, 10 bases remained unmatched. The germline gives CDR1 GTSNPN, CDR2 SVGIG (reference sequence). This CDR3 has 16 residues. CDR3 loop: CAWSVGLAGVTNTQYF. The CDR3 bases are TGTGCCTGGAGTGTGGGGCTAGCGGGGGTGACCAATACGCAGTATTTT.

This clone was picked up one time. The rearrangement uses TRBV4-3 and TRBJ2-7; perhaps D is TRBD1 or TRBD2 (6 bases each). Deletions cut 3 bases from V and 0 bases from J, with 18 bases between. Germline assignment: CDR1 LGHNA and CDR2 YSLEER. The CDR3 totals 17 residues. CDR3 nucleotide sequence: TGCGCCAGCAGCCAGGGGGGCACAGGAAGCTTCTCCTACGAGCAGTACTTC. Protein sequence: CASSQGGTGSFSYEQYF.

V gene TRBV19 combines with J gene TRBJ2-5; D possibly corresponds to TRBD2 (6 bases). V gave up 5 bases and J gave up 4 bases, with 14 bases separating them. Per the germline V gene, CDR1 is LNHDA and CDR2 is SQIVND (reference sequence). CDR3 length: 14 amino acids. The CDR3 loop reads CASSLGTSPETQYF. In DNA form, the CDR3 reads TGTGCCAGTAGTCTTGGGACTTCCCCAGAGACCCAGTACTTC.